These 8 T cell receptor beta chains came from one sample sequenced in a study of blood T cell repertoires in COVID-19. The method was immunoSEQ multiplex PCR; TCRdb's version includes in-frame clones alone and lacks a portion of them. The repertoire holds about 150,000 clones, with 85% to 90% as singletons. Material for sequencing was peripheral blood. Receptor source: an older woman with active COVID-19.

Note on this clone: One junction end does not reproduce the germline sequence, and a read error may be involved. The rearrangement links TRBV10-2 to TRBJ2-5; D gene uncertain. The CDR3 has 14 residues. Per the germline V gene, CDR1 is WSHSY and CDR2 is SAAADI. In nucleotides, the CDR3 is TGCGCCAGCACTGAGGTAGCCTTTCAAGAGACCCAGTACTTC. Amino acids: CASTEVAFQETQYF.

Here the CDR3 reads CASSQAPAGIYNEQFF. Here the CDR3 DNA reads TGTGCCAGCAGCCAAGCCCCCGCGGGAATCTACAATGAGCAGTTCTTC. The chain is built from TRBV4-2 and TRBJ2-1; tentative D call: TRBD2 (6 bases). Trimming stripped 1 base from V and 3 bases from J, with 13 bases between. This CDR3 is 16 amino acids long. Germline V gene lookup returns CDR1 LGHNA and CDR2 YNFKEQ.

The chain employs TRBV9 and TRBJ2-2; 7 bases match TRBD1. The length of the CDR3 is 16 residues. Per the germline V gene, CDR1 is SGDLS and CDR2 is YYNGEE. V lost 4 bases to trimming and J lost 4 bases; unmatched junction nucleotides: 10. The CDR3 DNA reads TGTGCCAGCAGCCACCGGGACAGCCAGGTCACCGGGGAGCTGTTTTTT. It encodes CASSHRDSQVTGELFF.

The chain carries TRBV15 and TRBJ1-1, with D perhaps matching TRBD1 (5 bases). With 3 bases removed from V and 0 bases from J, the gap between germline ends came to 11 bases. The CDR3 consists of 15 residues. In germline, CDR1 is LNHNV, CDR2 YYDKDF (reference sequence). The CDR3 sequence is CATSSYRDLNTEAFF. The DNA for the CDR3 is TGTGCCACCAGCAGTTATAGGGACTTGAACACTGAAGCTTTCTTT.

The chain joins TRBV5-6 to TRBJ2-2, with 11 nucleotides matching TRBD2. Trimming cost V 4 bases and J 4 bases; bases outside gene matches: 6. Germline CDR1 reads SGHDT; CDR2 reads YYEEEE. The CDR3 has 16 residues. This chain's CDR3 is CASSLGLAGFTGELFF. As DNA, the CDR3 is TGTGCCAGCAGCCTAGGACTAGCGGGTTTCACCGGGGAGCTGTTTTTT.

J is TRBJ2-2 and V is TRBV7-3; D remains ambiguous. The V gene's germline CDR1 is SGHTA and CDR2 FQGTGA. The CDR3 extends over 13 amino acids. The V gene lost 0 bases and the J gene lost 6 bases, with 5 bases spanning the gap. For the CDR3, the DNA is TGTGCCAGCAGCTTAACCTTTTCCGGGGAGCTGTTTTTT. It is translated as CASSLTFSGELFF.

V usage is TRBV5-5 and J usage is TRBJ2-1; TRBD2 might be the D (6 bases). Per germline, CDR1 SGHKS and CDR2 YYEKEE (reference sequence). V lost 0 bases to trimming and J lost 4 bases, with 14 bases between them. The CDR3 loop spans 16 amino acids. The CDR3, as DNA: TGTGCCAGCAGCTTGGCCCAAGGGCGGGGATACAATGAGCAGTTCTTC. Amino acids: CASSLAQGRGYNEQFF.

V gene TRBV7-3 combines with J gene TRBJ2-1; TRBD2 matches 14 bases. This CDR3 has 16 amino acids. Germline CDR1 and CDR2: SGHTA and FQGTGA. Trimming took 5 bases from V and 6 from J; bases not matched to a gene: 6. The CDR3 DNA reads TGTGCCAGCAGCCTCGGACTAGCGGGAGGTCCCAATGAGCAGTTCTTC. Protein product: CASSLGLAGGPNEQFF.